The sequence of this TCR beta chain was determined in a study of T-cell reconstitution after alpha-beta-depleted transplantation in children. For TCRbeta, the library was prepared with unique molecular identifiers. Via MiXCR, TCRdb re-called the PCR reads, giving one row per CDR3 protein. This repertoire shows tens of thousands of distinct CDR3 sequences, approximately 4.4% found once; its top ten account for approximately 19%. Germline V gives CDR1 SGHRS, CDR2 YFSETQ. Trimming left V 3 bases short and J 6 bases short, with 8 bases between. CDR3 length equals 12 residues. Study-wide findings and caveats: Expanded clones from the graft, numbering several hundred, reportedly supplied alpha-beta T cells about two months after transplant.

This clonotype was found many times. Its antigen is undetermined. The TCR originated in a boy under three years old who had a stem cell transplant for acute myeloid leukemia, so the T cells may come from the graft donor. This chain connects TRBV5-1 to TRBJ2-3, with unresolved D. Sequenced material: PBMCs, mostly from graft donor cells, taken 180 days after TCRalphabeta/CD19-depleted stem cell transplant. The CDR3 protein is CASSSSPDTQYF. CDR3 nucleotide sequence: TGCGCCAGCAGCTCGTCTCCGGATACGCAGTATTTT. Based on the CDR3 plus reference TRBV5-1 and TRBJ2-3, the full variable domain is KAGVTQTPRYLIKTRGQQVTLSCSPISGHRSVSWYQQTPGQGLQFLFEYFSETQRNKGNFPGRFSGRQFSNSRSEMNVSTLELGDSALYLCASSSSPDTQYFGPGTRLTVL.